This T cell receptor beta chain is drawn from a study of blood T cell repertoires in COVID-19. Overall study: PBMCs, B-cell-depleted T cells, or T cells provided the cDNA or gDNA that made up the material.

Germline assignment: CDR1 KGHSH and CDR2 LQKENI. V dropped 3 bases and J dropped 0; count of bases not matched to a gene: 8. The CDR3 is 16 amino acids. Sequencing was performed with immunoSEQ multiplex PCR; in TCRdb, only in-frame clones are kept and a portion is missing. The data hold some 330,000 clones, with 80% to 90% observed a single time. Adults between about 18 and 95 years of age took part from under 30 US areas. In Cohort 3, a recovered donor had either two negative PCRs, clearance, or symptom resolution. V usage is TRBV18 and J usage is TRBJ2-7, with 7 bases matching TRBD2. The sequence came from a man aged 25-45 years who had recovered from COVID-19. Sequenced material: PBMCs or T cells enriched from blood (not recorded which). DNA of the CDR3: TGTGCCAGCTCACCCTTTCTAGCGGAGAGCTCCTACGAGCAGTACTTC. This sequence encodes CASSPFLAESSYEQYF.